The 6 T cell receptor beta chains presented below share a single source sample, sequenced in a study of blood T cell repertoires in COVID-19. Clones were sequenced by immunoSEQ multiplex PCR, and TCRdb holds only the in-frame ones, with some missing. The sample shows 180,000 or so clones, around 88% of them seen only once. The sequenced sample consisted of peripheral blood. Every receptor here comes from a woman aged 30 to 39 with acute or convalescent COVID-19.

The gene calls are TRBV24-1 and TRBJ2-1; 16 nucleotides match TRBD2. Trimming cost V 4 bases and J 7 bases; bases outside gene matches: 3. The CDR3 is 16 residues long. Germline-derived CDR1 and CDR2 are KGHDR and SFDVKD. The CDR3 DNA follows: TGTGCCACCAGTGAAGGGACTAGCGGGAGGGGGAATGAGCAGTTCTTC. Protein product: CATSEGTSGRGNEQFF.

V is TRBV2 and J is TRBJ2-7; D possibly corresponds to TRBD1 (6 bases). CDR1 and CDR2 from the germline V gene are SNHLY and FYNNEI. Trimming left V 8 bases short and J 5 bases short, with 19 bases between. The CDR3 extends over 14 amino acids. CDR3 DNA: TGTGCCAGCCGATTAACAGGGAATAGCGACGAGCAGTACTTC. The encoded protein is CASRLTGNSDEQYF.

The chain recombines TRBV10-3 with TRBJ1-5; D may be TRBD1 (6 bases). The CDR3 spans 15 residues. Germline CDR1 and CDR2: ENHRY and SYGVKD. Trimming removed 0 bases from V and 1 base from J, with 7 bases in between. The CDR3 loop reads CAISESDRSNQPQHF. DNA for the CDR3: TGTGCCATCAGTGAGTCAGACAGGAGCAATCAGCCCCAGCATTTT.

The CDR3 DNA reads TGTGCCAGCAGTGAAACAGGGGGGAAAGAGACCCAGTACTTC. Its protein is CASSETGGKETQYF. The V call is TRBV2, the J call TRBJ2-5; 8 bases fit TRBD1. Germline assignment: CDR1 SNHLY and CDR2 FYNNEI. CDR3 length: 14 amino acids. V dropped 2 bases and J dropped 3; count of bases not matched to a gene: 2.

The rearrangement joins TRBV2 to TRBJ2-7, with D possibly being TRBD1 (6 bases). Trimming stripped 6 bases from V and 2 bases from J, with 11 bases between. Germline lookup yields CDR1 SNHLY and CDR2 FYNNEI. The CDR3 sequence is 13 residues long. The CDR3 region is CASRGDTPYEQYF. CDR3 coding DNA: TGTGCCAGCAGAGGGGACACCCCCTACGAGCAGTACTTC.

This chain links TRBV24-1 with TRBJ2-3; possibly TRBD1 for D (6 bases). CDR3 size: 13 residues. V lost 8 bases to trimming and J lost 1 base, with 9 bases between them. Germline V CDR1 and CDR2: KGHDR, SFDVKD. The CDR3 bases are TGTGCCACCACCAACAGGGGCACAGATACGCAGTATTTT. It yields the protein CATTNRGTDTQYF.